This note documents a single T cell receptor beta chain sequence. This specimen belongs to a study of blood T cell repertoires in COVID-19. Study context: The United States, Italy and Spain provided the acute and convalescent COVID-19 samples. Sources were T cells, B-cell-depleted T cells, or PBMCs; the material itself was cDNA or gDNA.

V was clipped by 1 base and J by 2 bases, with 12 bases between them. The CDR3 extends over 16 amino acids. The V gene's germline CDR1 is LGHNA and CDR2 YSLEER. In the source study's methods: Reference gene primer amplification gave nucleated cell count estimates. TCRdb keeps only in-frame clones here, not all; method: immunoSEQ multiplex PCR. From that table come the V and J calls and clone size; the DNA was used to work out D and trimming. The sample lists about 240,000 clones, approximately 91% occurring once. This TCR was sampled from a woman in her 30s with acute or convalescent COVID-19. This chain uses TRBV4-3 with TRBJ2-1; tentative D call: TRBD2 (6 bases). The sample comprised peripheral blood. In DNA, the CDR3 is TGCGCCAGCAGCCAAGCCGGAGGGCCTCCCTACAATGAGCAGTTCTTC. Amino acids: CASSQAGGPPYNEQFF.